This is a list of T cell receptor beta chains from one sample in a study of cytomegalovirus exposure and HLA in healthy donors. Sequenced by immunoSEQ multiplex PCR; TCRdb stores in-frame clones only, minus some. The repertoire holds about 330,000 clones, with approximately 90% as singletons. Specimen: PBMCs. These receptors all stem from a young woman in good health and CMV-seropositive. The CDR3 runs from the conserved cysteine through the conserved F or W. D genes are given only for firm matches. Some rows mark clone size as missing; the rest say once, few, many or name a class of expanded clone.

CDR3nt,CDR3aa,j_gene,abundance,v_gene,d_gene
TGTGCCAGCAGCTTGGAATCCCAGGAGACCCAGTACTTC,CASSLESQETQYF,TRBJ2-5,.,TRBV5-5,.
TGTGCCAGCAGCCCCCCGGGACGGGGGGGAGAAGCTTTCTTT,CASSPPGRGGEAFF,TRBJ1-1,.,TRBV7-2,.
TGTGCCAGCTCGGGCCCGGGTTCCTACAATGAGCAGTTCTTC,CASSGPGSYNEQFF,TRBJ2-1,.,TRBV6-6,.
TGCGCCAGCAGCCAGGGGAAGGAGCAGTACTTC,CASSQGKEQYF,TRBJ2-7,.,TRBV4-3,.
TGTGCCAGCAGTGGACTAGCGGGGGGGCACAATGAGCAGTTCTTC,CASSGLAGGHNEQFF,TRBJ2-1,.,TRBV6-1,TRBD2
TGTGCCAGCAGTTGGTTCCGGGGCCCTGAAGCTTTCTTT,CASSWFRGPEAFF,TRBJ1-1,.,TRBV27,.
TGTGCCAGCAGGGGAGACAGGGATTGGAACTATGGCTACACCTTC,CASRGDRDWNYGYTF,TRBJ1-2,.,TRBV6-5,TRBD1
TGTGCCAGCAGCTTTCGGGACGAGCAGTACTTC,CASSFRDEQYF,TRBJ2-7,.,TRBV7-2,.
TGCAGCGCCGCGGGACTAGCGGCCCCGAACACCGGGGAGCTGTTTTTT,CSAAGLAAPNTGELFF,TRBJ2-2,.,TRBV29-1,TRBD2
TGTGCCAGCAGCTTACTTTTGATGACGAACACTGAAGCTTTCTTT,CASSLLLMTNTEAFF,TRBJ1-1,.,TRBV7-9,.
TGTGCCAGCAGCTTAGGACAGGGCTACGAGCAGTACTTC,CASSLGQGYEQYF,TRBJ2-7,few,TRBV13,.
TGTGCCAGCAGCCCTTTGGGGGGAGGGGCCAGAGGCGGCTACACCTTC,CASSPLGGGARGGYTF,TRBJ1-2,.,TRBV7-3,.
TGTGCCAGCAGCCTACTAGCGGGCACAGATACGCAGTATTTT,CASSLLAGTDTQYF,TRBJ2-3,once,TRBV5-4,TRBD2
TGTGCCAGCAGCTCTGGACAGGGGGCGCTGGAAGCTTTCTTT,CASSSGQGALEAFF,TRBJ1-1,once,TRBV11-1,TRBD1
TGTGCCAGCAGCCAAGATAGTATGGGCGGGATAGATGAGTTCTTC,CASSQDSMGGIDEFF,TRBJ2-1,.,TRBV4-2,.
TGTGCCAGCAGCTTAGAAGAAGATACGCAGTATTTT,CASSLEEDTQYF,TRBJ2-3,.,TRBV7-8,.
TGTGCCAGCAGTGAAGGGACTGATGACACTGAAGCTTTCTTT,CASSEGTDDTEAFF,TRBJ1-1,.,TRBV6-1,.
TGTGCCAGCAGACTTACTGATAACTATGGCTACACCTTC,CASRLTDNYGYTF,TRBJ1-2,.,TRBV5-4,.
TGTGCCAGCACCCCCCCGACCGTTAATGAGCAGTTCTTC,CASTPPTVNEQFF,TRBJ2-1,.,TRBV7-9,.
TGTGCCAGTAGCCAACCGGGACAGGGGTCCTACGAGCAGTACTTC,CASSQPGQGSYEQYF,TRBJ2-7,once,TRBV19,TRBD1
TGTGCCAGCAGTTACTCGATAGGGGATGAGCAGTTCTTC,CASSYSIGDEQFF,TRBJ2-1,.,TRBV6-6,.
TGTGCCAGCAGTTTGGGACAGGGAGCCGTTGACGAGCAGTACTTC,CASSLGQGAVDEQYF,TRBJ2-7,.,TRBV27,TRBD1
TGTGCCAGCAGTTTTAGGCGGGAGTGGTACGAGCAGTACTTC,CASSFRREWYEQYF,TRBJ2-7,once,TRBV27,TRBD2
TGTGCCAGCAGCGAGGGGACCATTCGGGAGCTGTTTTTT,CASSEGTIRELFF,TRBJ2-2,.,TRBV5-6,.
TGCGCCAGCAGGGAGACAGGGGGCGAGAAACTGTTTTTT,CASRETGGEKLFF,TRBJ1-4,.,TRBV5-1,TRBD1
TGTGCCAGCAGCTTAGGGAGGGGTTACGAGCAGTACTTC,CASSLGRGYEQYF,TRBJ2-7,.,TRBV7-3,TRBD2
TGTGCCTGGATCTGGAGTAACTATGGCTACACCTTC,CAWIWSNYGYTF,TRBJ1-2,.,TRBV30,.